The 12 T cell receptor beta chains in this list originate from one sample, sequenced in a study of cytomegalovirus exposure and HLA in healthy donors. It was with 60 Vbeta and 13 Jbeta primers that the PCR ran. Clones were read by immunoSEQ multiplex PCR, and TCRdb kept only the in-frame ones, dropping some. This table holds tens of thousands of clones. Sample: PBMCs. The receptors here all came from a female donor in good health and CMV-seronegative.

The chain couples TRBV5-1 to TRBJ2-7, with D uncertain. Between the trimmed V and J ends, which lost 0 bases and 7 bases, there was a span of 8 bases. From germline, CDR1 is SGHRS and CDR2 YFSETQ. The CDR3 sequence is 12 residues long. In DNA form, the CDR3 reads TGCGCCAGCAGCTTGGTGTTGGAGGAGCAGTACTTC. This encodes CASSLVLEEQYF.

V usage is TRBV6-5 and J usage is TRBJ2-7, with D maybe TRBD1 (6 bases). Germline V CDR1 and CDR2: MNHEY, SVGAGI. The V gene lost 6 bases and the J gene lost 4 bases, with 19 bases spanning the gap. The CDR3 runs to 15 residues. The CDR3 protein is CASRSYTGPVYEQYF. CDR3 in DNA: TGTGCCAGCAGATCATATACAGGGCCGGTTTACGAGCAGTACTTC.

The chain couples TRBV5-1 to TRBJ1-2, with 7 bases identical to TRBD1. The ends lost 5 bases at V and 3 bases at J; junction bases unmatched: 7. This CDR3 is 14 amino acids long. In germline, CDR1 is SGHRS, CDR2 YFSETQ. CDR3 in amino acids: CASSSRTGDYGYTF. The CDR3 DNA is TGCGCCAGCAGTTCCCGGACAGGCGACTATGGCTACACCTTC.

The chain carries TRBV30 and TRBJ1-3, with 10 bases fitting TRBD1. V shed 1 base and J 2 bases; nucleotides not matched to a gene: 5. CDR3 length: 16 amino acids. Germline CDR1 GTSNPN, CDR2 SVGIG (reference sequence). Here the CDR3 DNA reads TGTGCCTGGAGTGCGGGACAGGGGATCGCTGGAAACACCATATATTTT. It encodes CAWSAGQGIAGNTIYF. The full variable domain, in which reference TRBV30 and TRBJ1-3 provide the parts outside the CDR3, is SQTIHQWPATLVQPVGSPLSLECTVEGTSNPNLYWYRQAAGRGLQLLFYSVGIGQISSEVPQNLSASRPQDRQFILSSKKLLLSDSGFYLCAWSAGQGIAGNTIYFGEGSWLTVV.

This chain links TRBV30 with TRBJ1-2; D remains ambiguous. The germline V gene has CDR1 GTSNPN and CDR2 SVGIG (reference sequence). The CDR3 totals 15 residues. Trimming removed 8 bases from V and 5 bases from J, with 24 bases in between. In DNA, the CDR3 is TGTGCCGGGATTCCCCCGGGAGTCGGACGATATGGCTACACCTTC. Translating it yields CAGIPPGVGRYGYTF.

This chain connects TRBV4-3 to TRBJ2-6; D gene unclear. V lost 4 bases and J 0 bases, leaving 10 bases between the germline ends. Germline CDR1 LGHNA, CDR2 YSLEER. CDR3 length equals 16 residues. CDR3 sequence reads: CASSPLAVSGANVLTF. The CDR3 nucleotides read TGCGCCAGCAGCCCCCTGGCCGTCTCTGGGGCCAACGTCCTGACTTTC.

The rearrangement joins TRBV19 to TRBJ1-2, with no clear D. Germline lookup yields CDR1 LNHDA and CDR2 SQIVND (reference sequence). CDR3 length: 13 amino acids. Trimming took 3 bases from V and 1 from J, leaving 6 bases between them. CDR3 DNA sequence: TGTGCCAGTAGTATGCAGTTTAACTATGGCTACACCTTC. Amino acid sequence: CASSMQFNYGYTF.

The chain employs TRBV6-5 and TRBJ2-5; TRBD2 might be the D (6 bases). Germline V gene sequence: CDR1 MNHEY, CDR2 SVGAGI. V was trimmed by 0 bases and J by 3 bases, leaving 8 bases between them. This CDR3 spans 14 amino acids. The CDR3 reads CASSYSWGEETQYF. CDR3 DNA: TGTGCCAGCAGTTACTCGTGGGGGGAAGAGACCCAGTACTTC.

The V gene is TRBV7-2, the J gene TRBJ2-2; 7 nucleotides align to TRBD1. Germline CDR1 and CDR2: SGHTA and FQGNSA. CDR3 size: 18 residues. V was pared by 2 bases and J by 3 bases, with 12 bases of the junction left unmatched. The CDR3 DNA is TGTGCCAGCAGCTTACGCGCGAGGCAGGGGGTTGACACCGGGGAGCTGTTTTTT. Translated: CASSLRARQGVDTGELFF.

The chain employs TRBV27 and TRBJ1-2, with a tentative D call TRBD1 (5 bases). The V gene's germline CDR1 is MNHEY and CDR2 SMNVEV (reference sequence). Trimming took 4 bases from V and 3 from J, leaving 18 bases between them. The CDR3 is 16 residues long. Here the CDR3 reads CASSSALRGWDYGYTF. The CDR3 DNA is TGTGCCAGCAGTTCCGCCCTGCGGGGCTGGGACTATGGCTACACCTTC.

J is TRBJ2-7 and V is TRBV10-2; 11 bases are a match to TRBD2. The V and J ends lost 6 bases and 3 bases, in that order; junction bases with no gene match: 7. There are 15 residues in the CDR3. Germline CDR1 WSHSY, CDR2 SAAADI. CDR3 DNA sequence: TGCGCCAGCAGAAAACTAGCGGGAGATGTCTACGAGCAGTACTTC. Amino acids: CASRKLAGDVYEQYF.

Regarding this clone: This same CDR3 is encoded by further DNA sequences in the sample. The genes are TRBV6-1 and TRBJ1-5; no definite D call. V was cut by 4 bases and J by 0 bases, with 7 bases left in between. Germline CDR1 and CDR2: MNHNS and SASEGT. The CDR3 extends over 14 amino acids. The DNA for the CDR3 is TGTGCCAGCAGTGGCGGCGATAGCAATCAGCCCCAGCATTTT. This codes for CASSGGDSNQPQHF.